The 28 T cell receptor beta chains in this list originate from one sample, sequenced in a study of blood T cell repertoires in COVID-19. Repertoires were generated with immunoSEQ multiplex PCR, while TCRdb's copy carries only in-frame clones and drops some. Among under 300,000 clones, just under 90% were seen once, and the ten largest hold roughly 3.9%. Sample: peripheral blood. Receptor source: a woman in her 40s with acute or convalescent COVID-19.

The V call is TRBV2, the J call TRBJ1-1; D unclear. The CDR3 is 15 amino acids. The V and J ends lost 4 bases and 1 base respectively, with 13 bases between them. Germline CDR1 reads SNHLY; CDR2 reads FYNNEI. The CDR3 reads CASSVWGAGNTEAFF. The CDR3 DNA follows: TGTGCCAGCAGTGTATGGGGAGCGGGGAACACTGAAGCTTTCTTT.

This clone was seen a few times. The V call is TRBV9, the J call TRBJ2-5, with TRBD2 matching over 7 bases. J was trimmed by 4 bases and V by 3 bases; bases with no gene match: 9. The CDR3 loop spans 15 amino acids. Per germline, CDR1 SGDLS and CDR2 YYNGEE. CDR3 nucleotide sequence: TGTGCCAGCAGCGGAGGGACTATTGGGGGAGAGACCCAGTACTTC. Translating it yields CASSGGTIGGETQYF.

The table lists this clone with a few counts. V usage is TRBV27 and J usage is TRBJ1-2; D is perhaps TRBD1 (6 bases). The V end was cut by 3 bases, the J end by 3 bases, with 8 bases between. This CDR3 comprises 13 residues. Germline CDR1 is MNHEY and CDR2 is SMNVEV (reference sequence). CDR3 loop: CASSLQGYYGYTF. DNA of the CDR3: TGTGCCAGCAGTTTGCAGGGGTACTATGGCTACACCTTC.

This chain uses TRBV6-1 with TRBJ1-3; D is unresolved. The germline V gene encodes CDR1 MNHNS and CDR2 SASEGT. CDR3 length: 16 residues. Between the trimmed V and J ends, which lost 4 bases and 8 bases, there was a span of 21 bases. CDR3 sequence: CASSGGGSHRVDTIYF. In DNA, the CDR3 is TGTGCCAGCAGTGGCGGCGGTTCCCATCGTGTGGACACCATATATTTT.

V and J are TRBV5-1 and TRBJ2-3, with TRBD2 identical over 9 bases. Trimming cost V 4 bases and J 0 bases; bases outside gene matches: 6. The germline V gene encodes CDR1 SGHRS and CDR2 YFSETQ. The CDR3 extends over 16 amino acids. CDR3 in DNA: TGCGCCAGCAGCCAGCTAGCGGGGTCTAGCACAGATACGCAGTATTTT. Residues: CASSQLAGSSTDTQYF.

The genes are TRBV5-1 and TRBJ1-2; 10 nucleotides line up with TRBD1. The CDR3 covers 14 residues. V was clipped by 4 bases and J by 8 bases; unmatched bases: 8. CDR1 SGHRS and CDR2 YFSETQ come from the germline V gene. In nucleotides, the CDR3 is TGCGCCAGCAGCCTTAGGGGGACAGGGGAGGGCTACACCTTC. Translated, it gives CASSLRGTGEGYTF.

The chain couples TRBV5-5 to TRBJ2-4, with TRBD1 identical over 7 bases. Trimming at V came to 4 bases and at J to 1 base, leaving 2 bases not matched to a gene. CDR3 length: 14 amino acids. Germline-derived CDR1 and CDR2 are SGHKS and YYEKEE (reference sequence). The CDR3 bases are TGTGCCAGCAGCCCACAGGGGGCCAAAAACATTCAGTACTTC. This sequence encodes CASSPQGAKNIQYF.

The V gene is TRBV28, the J gene TRBJ1-2; TRBD1 matches at 7 bases. Germline CDR1 is MDHEN and CDR2 is SYDVKM. This CDR3 contains 14 residues. Trimming cost V 2 bases and J 8 bases; bases outside gene matches: 8. CDR3 sequence reads: CASSLEVTGEGYTF. The DNA for the CDR3 is TGTGCCAGCAGTTTAGAGGTAACAGGGGAAGGCTACACCTTC.

The chain links TRBV2 to TRBJ2-1; D unresolved. Trimming took 5 bases from V and 4 from J, leaving 6 bases between them. CDR3 size: 12 residues. In germline, CDR1 is SNHLY, CDR2 FYNNEI. CDR3: CASSLQYNEQFF. CDR3 sequence (DNA): TGTGCCAGCAGTCTCCAGTACAATGAGCAGTTCTTC. The full variable domain, completed using reference TRBV2 and TRBJ2-1, is EPEVTQTPSHQVTQMGQEVILRCVPISNHLYFYWYRQILGQKVEFLVSFYNNEISEKSEIFDDQFSVERPDGSNFTLKIRSTKLEDSAMYFCASSLQYNEQFFGPGTRLTVL.

V and J are TRBV9 and TRBJ1-3; TRBD1 matches 8 bases. The ends lost 4 bases at V and 2 bases at J; junction bases unmatched: 11. CDR1 is SGDLS and CDR2 is YYNGEE in the germline V gene. CDR3 length equals 17 residues. Here the CDR3 reads CASSPTGGGGAGNTIYF. CDR3 nucleotide sequence: TGTGCCAGCAGCCCTACAGGGGGGGGTGGAGCTGGAAACACCATATATTTT.

The V and J genes are TRBV2 and TRBJ1-2, with TRBD1 as a possible D gene (6 bases). In germline, CDR1 is SNHLY, CDR2 FYNNEI. The CDR3 length is 11 residues. Trimming removed 11 bases from V and 2 bases from J, with 9 bases in between. For the CDR3, the DNA is TGTGCCTGGACAGAGAACTATGGCTACACCTTC. It specifies CAWTENYGYTF.

CDR3 amino acids: CASSLRQGIYPNYGYTF. CDR3 bases: TGTGCCAGCAGCCTCCGTCAGGGAATCTATCCTAACTATGGCTACACCTTC. The V and J genes are TRBV5-5 and TRBJ1-2; D may be TRBD1 (5 bases). The CDR3 is 17 residues long. V was shortened by 4 bases and J by 0 bases, with 19 bases between the two germline ends. Germline CDR1 reads SGHKS; CDR2 reads YYEKEE (reference sequence).

The rearrangement joins TRBV6-5 to TRBJ2-1, with 7 bases that match TRBD2. The CDR3 loop spans 15 amino acids. Trimming cost V 10 bases and J 4 bases; bases outside gene matches: 13. Germline V lookup: CDR1 MNHEY, CDR2 SVGAGI. CDR3 nucleotide sequence: TGTGCCACCCCTCAGTCGGGGGGTATATACAATGAGCAGTTCTTC. Translating it yields CATPQSGGIYNEQFF.

The rearrangement joins TRBV3-1 (or the pseudogene TRBV3-2) to TRBJ1-2; 9 bases are shared with TRBD1. The CDR3 covers 16 residues. The germline V gene has CDR1 LGHDT and CDR2 YNNKEL (reference sequence). Trimming took 4 bases from V and 4 from J; bases not matched to a gene: 10. Written as DNA, the CDR3 is TGTGCCAGCAGCCGAAGACAGGGGGATTACTTCTATGGCTACACCTTC. Translating gives CASSRRQGDYFYGYTF.

The chain recombines TRBV11-1 with TRBJ2-2, with 7 bases fitting TRBD2. This CDR3 comprises 16 residues. Germline V gene lookup returns CDR1 SGHAT and CDR2 FQDESV (reference sequence). After removal of 4 bases from V and 5 bases from J, the junction contained 10 bases not matched to a gene. The CDR3 region is CASSSSGSGATGELFF. CDR3 nucleotide sequence: TGTGCCAGCAGCTCATCGGGAAGCGGGGCAACCGGGGAGCTGTTTTTT. Filled out from reference TRBV11-1 and TRBJ2-2, the complete variable domain reads EAEVAQSPRYKITEKSQAVAFWCDPISGHATLYWYRQILGQGPELLVQFQDESVVDDSQLPKDRFSAERLKGVDSTLKIQPAELGDSAMYLCASSSSGSGATGELFFGEGSRLTVL.

The chain links TRBV3-1 (or the pseudogene TRBV3-2) to TRBJ1-3; D is perhaps TRBD1 (6 bases). CDR3 length: 13 residues. The germline V gene encodes CDR1 LGHDT and CDR2 YNNKEL (reference sequence). The V end lost 4 bases, the J end lost 4 bases, and 8 bases lay between the germline ends. The CDR3 is CASSLGQGNTIYF. As DNA, the CDR3 is TGTGCCAGCAGCCTAGGACAGGGAAACACCATATATTTT.

As regards this clone: Mismatch with germline at one junction end may stem from a read error. The V call is TRBV5-8, the J call TRBJ2-2; the match to TRBD1 covers 8 bases. The CDR3 sequence is 16 residues long. The germline V gene has CDR1 SGHTS and CDR2 YDEGEE. CDR3 bases: TGTGCCAGCACCTTGGGGGCAGGGGGCTACACCGGGGAGCTGTTTTTT. Protein product: CASTLGAGGYTGELFF. The whole variable domain, remainder taken from reference TRBV5-8 and TRBJ2-2, is EAGVTQSPTHLIKTRGQQATLRCSPISGHTSVYWYQQALGLGLQFLLWYDEGEERNRGNFPPRFSGRQFPNYSSELNVNALELEDSALYLCASTLGAGGYTGELFFGEGSRLTVL.

This clone was found once. This rearrangement joins TRBV4-1 to TRBJ2-1; tentatively, D is TRBD1 (5 bases). The CDR3 sequence is 16 residues long. Per the germline V gene, CDR1 is MGHRA and CDR2 is YSYEKL. The V and J ends lost 1 base and 1 base respectively, with 11 bases between them. In nucleotides, the CDR3 is TGCGCCAGCAGCCAAGCCGTGGGGCGATCCTACAATGAGCAGTTCTTC. It translates to CASSQAVGRSYNEQFF.

The sample holds one count of this clone. This sequence joins TRBV10-3 and TRBJ2-1; 15 bases fit TRBD2. CDR1 is ENHRY and CDR2 is SYGVKD in the germline V gene. After removal of 6 bases from V and 1 base from J, the junction contained 13 bases not matched to a gene. This CDR3 spans 20 amino acids. The CDR3 protein is CAISLDRGTSGGSSYNEQFF. In DNA, the CDR3 is TGTGCCATCAGCCTGGACAGGGGGACTAGCGGGGGGTCTTCCTACAATGAGCAGTTCTTC.

The chain recombines TRBV7-2 with TRBJ2-3; the D gene is possibly TRBD2 (5 bases). Germline CDR1 SGHTA, CDR2 FQGNSA. The CDR3 consists of 15 residues. V lost 3 bases to trimming and J lost 1 base, with 11 bases between them. The CDR3 DNA reads TGTGCCAGCAGCTTCGTGAGGGCCCGCACAGATACGCAGTATTTT. Encoded protein: CASSFVRARTDTQYF.

V usage is TRBV24-1 and J usage is TRBJ2-7, with D tentatively TRBD1 (6 bases). Trimming removed 8 bases from V and 6 bases from J, with 22 bases in between. The germline gives CDR1 KGHDR, CDR2 SFDVKD. The CDR3 is 15 amino acids. CDR3: CATMIIRGSAGEQYV. The CDR3 DNA is TGTGCCACCATGATAATAAGGGGGTCCGCCGGCGAGCAGTACGTC.

V usage is TRBV19 and J usage is TRBJ2-1; TRBD2 aligns across 10 bases. The V segment lost 9 bases and the J segment 7 bases; nucleotides outside the gene matches: 9. The CDR3 sequence is 14 residues long. Germline V lookup: CDR1 LNHDA, CDR2 SQIVND (reference sequence). The CDR3 region has the DNA TGTGCCAGCAACTTCAGGACTAGCGGTAATGAGCAGTTCTTC. Translated, it gives CASNFRTSGNEQFF. Together with reference TRBV19 and TRBJ2-1, the CDR3 gives the full variable domain: DGGITQSPKYLFRKEGQNVTLSCEQNLNHDAMYWYRQDPGQGLRLIYYSQIVNDFQKGDIAEGYSVSREKKESFPLTVTSAQKNPTAFYLCASNFRTSGNEQFFGPGTRLTVL.

This clone was counted between two and nine times. The chain combines TRBV6-5 with TRBJ2-7, with D possibly matching TRBD2 (6 bases). Germline CDR1 is MNHEY and CDR2 is SVGAGI. The CDR3 spans 14 residues. V lost 6 bases and J 0 bases, leaving 12 bases between the germline ends. The CDR3 loop reads CASRHRDCSYEQYV. DNA for the CDR3: TGTGCCAGCAGACACCGGGACTGCTCCTACGAGCAGTACGTC.

The V gene is TRBV2, the J gene TRBJ1-2; D is uncertain. Germline V CDR1 and CDR2: SNHLY, FYNNEI. This CDR3 is built from 12 residues. V dropped 4 bases and J dropped 3 bases, with 6 bases sitting between them. The CDR3 spells CASSVADYGYTF. The CDR3 DNA sequence: TGTGCCAGCAGTGTGGCAGACTATGGCTACACCTTC.

J is TRBJ2-3 and V is TRBV6-4; 10 nucleotides agree with TRBD2. Trimming cost V 5 bases and J 5 bases; bases outside gene matches: 10. The CDR3 covers 16 residues. Germline CDR1 reads MRHNA; CDR2 reads SNTAGT. As DNA, the CDR3 is TGTGCCAGCAGTTTGATGGCAGCGGGGGGGATAGATACGCAGTATTTT. Its protein is CASSLMAAGGIDTQYF.

The chain joins TRBV14 to TRBJ1-1; TRBD1 matches at 9 bases. The CDR3 has 16 residues. The junction had 11 bases not matched to a gene; V was cut back by 5 bases and J by 4 bases. Looked up from germline, CDR1 is SGHDN and CDR2 is FVKESK. The CDR3 DNA is TGTGCCAGCAGCAAATGGACAGGGGAGGTTTCCACTGAAGCTTTCTTT. As protein: CASSKWTGEVSTEAFF.

Here the CDR3 reads CASSFDRLEVADTQYF. CDR3 in DNA: TGTGCCAGCAGCTTCGATCGGCTAGAGGTGGCGGATACGCAGTATTTT. This chain uses TRBV5-4 with TRBJ2-3; D remains unclear. Germline V CDR1 and CDR2: SGHNT, YYREEE (reference sequence). The CDR3 is 16 amino acids. Trimming took 2 bases from V and 6 from J, leaving 19 bases between them.

This clone has just a few counts. The genes are TRBV19 and TRBJ1-2; 8 nucleotides match TRBD1. From germline, CDR1 is LNHDA and CDR2 SQIVND (reference sequence). V lost 10 bases to trimming and J lost 8 bases; unmatched junction nucleotides: 9. The CDR3 contains 12 residues. The CDR3 nucleotides read TGTGCCACCGATCAGGGGGCGATAGGCTACACCTTC. Its translation: CATDQGAIGYTF.